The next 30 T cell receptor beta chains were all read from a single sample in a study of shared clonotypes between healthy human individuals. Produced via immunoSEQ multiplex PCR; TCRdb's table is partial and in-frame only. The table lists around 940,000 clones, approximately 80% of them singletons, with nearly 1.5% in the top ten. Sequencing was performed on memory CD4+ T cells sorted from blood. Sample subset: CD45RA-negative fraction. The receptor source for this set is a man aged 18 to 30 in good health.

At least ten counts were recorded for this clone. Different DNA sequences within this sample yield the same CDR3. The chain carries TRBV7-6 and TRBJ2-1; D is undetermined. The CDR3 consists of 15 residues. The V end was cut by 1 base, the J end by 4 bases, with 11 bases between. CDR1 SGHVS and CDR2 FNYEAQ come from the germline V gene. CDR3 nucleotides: TGTGCCAGCAGCTTAGGCTCCGCAGTTTACAATGAGCAGTTCTTC. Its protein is CASSLGSAVYNEQFF.

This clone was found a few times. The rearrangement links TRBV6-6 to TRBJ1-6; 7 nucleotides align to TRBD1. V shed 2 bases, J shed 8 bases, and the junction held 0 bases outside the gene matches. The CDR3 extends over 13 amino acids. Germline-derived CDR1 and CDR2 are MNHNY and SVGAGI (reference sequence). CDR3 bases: TGTGCCAGCAGTTACGGACAGGATTCACCCCTCCACTTT. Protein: CASSYGQDSPLHF.

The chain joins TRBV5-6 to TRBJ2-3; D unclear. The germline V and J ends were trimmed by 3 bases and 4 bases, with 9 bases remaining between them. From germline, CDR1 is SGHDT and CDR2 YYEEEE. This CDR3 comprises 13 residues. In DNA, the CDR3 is TGTGCCAGCAGCTGGGCGAGCGCAGATACGCAGTATTTT. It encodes CASSWASADTQYF.

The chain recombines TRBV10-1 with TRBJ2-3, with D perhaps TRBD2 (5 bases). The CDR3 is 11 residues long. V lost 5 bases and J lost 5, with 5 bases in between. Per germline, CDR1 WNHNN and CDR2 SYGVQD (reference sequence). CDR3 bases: TGCGCCAGCAGTCGGGGAGATACGCAGTATTTT. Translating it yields CASSRGDTQYF.

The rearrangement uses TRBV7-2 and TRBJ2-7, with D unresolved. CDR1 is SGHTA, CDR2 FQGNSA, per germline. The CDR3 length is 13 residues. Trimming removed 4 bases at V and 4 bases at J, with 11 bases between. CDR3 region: CASSSPDVYEQYF. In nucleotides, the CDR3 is TGTGCCAGCAGCTCCCCCGACGTTTACGAGCAGTACTTC.

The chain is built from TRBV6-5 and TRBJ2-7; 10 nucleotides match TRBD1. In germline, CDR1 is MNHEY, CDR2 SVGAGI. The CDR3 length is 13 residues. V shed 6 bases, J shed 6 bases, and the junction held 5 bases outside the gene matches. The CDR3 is CASSRQGAPEQYF. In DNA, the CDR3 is TGTGCCAGCAGCAGACAGGGGGCACCCGAGCAGTACTTC.

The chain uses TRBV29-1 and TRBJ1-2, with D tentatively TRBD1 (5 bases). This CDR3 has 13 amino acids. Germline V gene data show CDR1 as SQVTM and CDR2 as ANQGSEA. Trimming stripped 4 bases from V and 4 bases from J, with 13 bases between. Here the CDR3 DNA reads TGCAGCGTTGTCCCAGGGTACGGCTATGGCTACACCTTC. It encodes CSVVPGYGYGYTF.

The DNA of the CDR3 is TGTGCCATCAGTGAGTCGTCATTAGACAGGGAGACGAATGAGCAGTACTTC. Translation gives CAISESSLDRETNEQYF. This chain connects TRBV10-3 to TRBJ2-5, with 7 bases matching TRBD1. Germline V gives CDR1 ENHRY, CDR2 SYGVKD. The length of the CDR3 is 17 residues. The junction had 18 bases not matched to a gene; V was cut back by 0 bases and J by 11 bases.

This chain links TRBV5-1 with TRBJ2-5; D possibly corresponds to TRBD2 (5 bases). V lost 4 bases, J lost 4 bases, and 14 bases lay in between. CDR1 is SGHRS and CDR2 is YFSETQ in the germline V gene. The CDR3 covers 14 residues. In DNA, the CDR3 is TGCGCCAGCAGCCCGCAGGAGGTAGGAGAGACCCAGTACTTC. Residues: CASSPQEVGETQYF.

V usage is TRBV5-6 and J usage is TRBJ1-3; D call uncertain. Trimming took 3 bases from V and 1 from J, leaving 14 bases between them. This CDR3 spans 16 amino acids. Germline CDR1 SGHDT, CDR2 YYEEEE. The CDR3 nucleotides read TGTGCCAGCAGCTCCCAGGTAACGGGATCTGGAAACACCATATATTTT. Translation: CASSSQVTGSGNTIYF.

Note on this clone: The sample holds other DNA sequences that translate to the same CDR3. For the CDR3, the DNA is TGTGCCATCAGTTCCGGGACTAGCTACAATGAGCAGTTCTTC. Translating gives CAISSGTSYNEQFF. The chain uses TRBV10-3 and TRBJ2-1; 8 bases align to TRBD2. The V and J ends lost 5 bases and 3 bases, in that order; junction bases with no gene match: 3. CDR1 and CDR2 (germline): ENHRY, SYGVKD. The CDR3 sequence is 14 residues long.

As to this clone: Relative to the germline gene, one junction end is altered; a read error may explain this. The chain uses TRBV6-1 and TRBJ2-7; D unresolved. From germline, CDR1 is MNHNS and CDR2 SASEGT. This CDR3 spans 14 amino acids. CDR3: CASTSDGKSYGQYF. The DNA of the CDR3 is TGTGCCAGCACCTCCGATGGGAAGTCTTACGGGCAGTACTTC.

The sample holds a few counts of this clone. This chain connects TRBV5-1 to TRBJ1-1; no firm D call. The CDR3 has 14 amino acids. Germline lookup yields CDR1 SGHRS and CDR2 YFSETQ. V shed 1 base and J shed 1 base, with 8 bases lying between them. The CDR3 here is CASSLSAGNTEAFF. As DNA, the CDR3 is TGCGCCAGCAGCTTGTCAGCTGGGAACACTGAAGCTTTCTTT.

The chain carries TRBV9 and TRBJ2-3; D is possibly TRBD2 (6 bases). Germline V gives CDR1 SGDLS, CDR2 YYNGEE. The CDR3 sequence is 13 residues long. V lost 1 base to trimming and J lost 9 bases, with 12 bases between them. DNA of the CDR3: TGTGCCAGCAGCGTACCTGGGGGGTTGACGCAGTATTTT. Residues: CASSVPGGLTQYF.

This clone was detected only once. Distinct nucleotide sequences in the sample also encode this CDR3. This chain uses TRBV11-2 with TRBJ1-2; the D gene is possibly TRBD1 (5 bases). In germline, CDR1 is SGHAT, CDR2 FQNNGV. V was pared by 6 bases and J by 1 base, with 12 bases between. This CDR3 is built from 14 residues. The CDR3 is CASSLDRLNYGYTF. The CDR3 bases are TGTGCCAGCAGTCTAGACAGACTTAACTATGGCTACACCTTC.

As DNA, the CDR3 is TGTGCCAGCAGTCCCAGTGGTGTTGGCTCCTACGAGCAGTACTTC. Its protein is CASSPSGVGSYEQYF. J is TRBJ2-7 and V is TRBV27; D not resolved. CDR3 length equals 15 residues. The germline V gene has CDR1 MNHEY and CDR2 SMNVEV (reference sequence). Trimming pared 5 bases from V and 0 bases from J, leaving 14 bases between.

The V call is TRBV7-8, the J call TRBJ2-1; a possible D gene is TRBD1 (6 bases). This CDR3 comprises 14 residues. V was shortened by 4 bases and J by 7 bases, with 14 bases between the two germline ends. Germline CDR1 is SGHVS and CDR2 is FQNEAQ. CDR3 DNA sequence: TGTGCCAGCAGCTCAGACAGGTTCGCAAATGAGCAGTTCTTC. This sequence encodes CASSSDRFANEQFF.

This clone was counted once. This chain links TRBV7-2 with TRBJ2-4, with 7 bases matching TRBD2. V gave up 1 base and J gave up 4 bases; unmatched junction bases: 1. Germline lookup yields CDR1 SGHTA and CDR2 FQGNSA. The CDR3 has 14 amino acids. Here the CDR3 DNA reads TGTGCCAGCAGCTTAGGGGACTATAAAAACATTCAGTACTTC. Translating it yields CASSLGDYKNIQYF. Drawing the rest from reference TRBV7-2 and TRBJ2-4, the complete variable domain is GAGVSQSPSNKVTEKGKDVELRCDPISGHTALYWYRQSLGQGLEFLIYFQGNSAPDKSGLPSDRFSAERTGGSVSTLTIQRTQQEDSAVYLCASSLGDYKNIQYFGAGTRLSVL.

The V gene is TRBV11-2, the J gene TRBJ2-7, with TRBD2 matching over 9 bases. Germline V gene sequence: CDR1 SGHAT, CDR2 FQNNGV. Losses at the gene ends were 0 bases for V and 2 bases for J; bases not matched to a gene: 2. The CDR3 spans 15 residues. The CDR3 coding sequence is TGTGCCAGCAGCTTAGACAGCGGGAGGACCTACGAGCAGTACTTC. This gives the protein CASSLDSGRTYEQYF.

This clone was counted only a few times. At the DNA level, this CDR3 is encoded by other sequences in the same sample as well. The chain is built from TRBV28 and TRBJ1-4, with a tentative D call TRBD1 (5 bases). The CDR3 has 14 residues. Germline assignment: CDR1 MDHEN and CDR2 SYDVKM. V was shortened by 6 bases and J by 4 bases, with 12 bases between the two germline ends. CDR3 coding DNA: TGTGCCAGCAGCCGCGGGACCGATAATGAAAAACTGTTTTTT. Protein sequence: CASSRGTDNEKLFF.

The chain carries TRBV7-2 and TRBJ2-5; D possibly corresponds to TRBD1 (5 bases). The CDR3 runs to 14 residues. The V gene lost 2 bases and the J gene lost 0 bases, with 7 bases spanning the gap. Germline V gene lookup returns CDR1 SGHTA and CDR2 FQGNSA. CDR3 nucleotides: TGTGCCAGCAGCTTACAGGGCAACCAAGAGACCCAGTACTTC. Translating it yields CASSLQGNQETQYF.

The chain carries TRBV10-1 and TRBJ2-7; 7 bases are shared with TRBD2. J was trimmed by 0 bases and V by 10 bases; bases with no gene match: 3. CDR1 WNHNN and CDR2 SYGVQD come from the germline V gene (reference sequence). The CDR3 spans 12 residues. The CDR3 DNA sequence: TGCGCCACCTCGGGGGGCTCCTACGAGCAGTACTTC. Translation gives CATSGGSYEQYF.

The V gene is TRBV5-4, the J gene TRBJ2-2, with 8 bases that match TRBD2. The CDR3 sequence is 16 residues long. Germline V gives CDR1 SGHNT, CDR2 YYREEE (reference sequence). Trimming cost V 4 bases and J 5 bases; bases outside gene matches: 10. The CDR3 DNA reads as TGTGCCAGCAGCCCCGGTGGGCTAGCGGGTACCGGGGAGCTGTTTTTT. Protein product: CASSPGGLAGTGELFF.

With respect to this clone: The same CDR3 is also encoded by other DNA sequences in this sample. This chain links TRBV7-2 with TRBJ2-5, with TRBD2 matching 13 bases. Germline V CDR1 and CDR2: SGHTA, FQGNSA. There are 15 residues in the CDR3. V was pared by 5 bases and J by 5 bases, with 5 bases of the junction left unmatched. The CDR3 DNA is TGTGCCAGCAGCCAAACTAGCGGGAGGGTGGAGACCCAGTACTTC. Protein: CASSQTSGRVETQYF.

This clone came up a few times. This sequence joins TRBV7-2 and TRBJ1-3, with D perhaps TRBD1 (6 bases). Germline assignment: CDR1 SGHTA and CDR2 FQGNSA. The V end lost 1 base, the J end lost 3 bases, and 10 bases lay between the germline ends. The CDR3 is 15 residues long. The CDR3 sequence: CASSLGGGSGNTIYF. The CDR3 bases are TGTGCCAGCAGCTTAGGTGGGGGCAGTGGAAACACCATATATTTT.

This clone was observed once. In DNA, the CDR3 is TGTGCCAGCCGGTCGGGGGGCACCAACACTGAAGCTTTCTTT. It encodes CASRSGGTNTEAFF. The chain recombines TRBV28 with TRBJ1-1; D may be TRBD1 (6 bases). Germline V CDR1 and CDR2: MDHEN, SYDVKM. The CDR3 extends over 14 amino acids. The germline V and J ends were trimmed by 8 bases and 2 bases, with 15 bases remaining between them.

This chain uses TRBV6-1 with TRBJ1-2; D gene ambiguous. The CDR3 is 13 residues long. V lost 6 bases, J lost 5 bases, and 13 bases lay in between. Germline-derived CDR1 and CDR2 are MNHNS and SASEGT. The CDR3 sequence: CASSPPHLYGYTF. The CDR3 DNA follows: TGTGCCAGCAGCCCTCCTCATCTATATGGCTACACCTTC.

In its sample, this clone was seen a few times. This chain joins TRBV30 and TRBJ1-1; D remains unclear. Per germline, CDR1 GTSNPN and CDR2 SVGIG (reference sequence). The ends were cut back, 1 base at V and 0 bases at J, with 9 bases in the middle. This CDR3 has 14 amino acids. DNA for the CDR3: TGTGCCTGGAGTGGGGTGAGGATGAACACTGAAGCTTTCTTT. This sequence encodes CAWSGVRMNTEAFF.

This chain's CDR3 is CSVRTAGELFF. Written as DNA, the CDR3 is TGCAGCGTTAGAACCGCCGGGGAGCTGTTTTTT. This chain links TRBV29-1 with TRBJ2-2; no clear D. The germline gives CDR1 SQVTM, CDR2 ANQGSEA. With 5 bases removed from V and 6 bases from J, the gap between germline ends came to 7 bases. The CDR3 loop spans 11 amino acids.

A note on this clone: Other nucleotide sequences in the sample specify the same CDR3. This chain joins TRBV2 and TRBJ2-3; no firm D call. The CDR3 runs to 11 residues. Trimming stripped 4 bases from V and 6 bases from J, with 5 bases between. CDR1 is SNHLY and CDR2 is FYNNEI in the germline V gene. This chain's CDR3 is CASSVVDTQYF. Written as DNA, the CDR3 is TGTGCCAGCAGTGTAGTTGATACGCAGTATTTT.